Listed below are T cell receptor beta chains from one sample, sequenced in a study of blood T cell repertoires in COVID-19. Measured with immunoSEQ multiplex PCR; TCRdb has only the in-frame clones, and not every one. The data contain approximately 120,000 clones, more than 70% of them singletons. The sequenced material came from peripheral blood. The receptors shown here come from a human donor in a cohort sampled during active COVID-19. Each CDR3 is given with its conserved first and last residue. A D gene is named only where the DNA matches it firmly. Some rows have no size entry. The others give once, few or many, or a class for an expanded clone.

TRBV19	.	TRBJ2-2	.	TGTGCCAGTAATCAGGGGTCCACCGGGGAGCTGTTTTTT	CASNQGSTGELFF
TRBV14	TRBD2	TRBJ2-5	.	TGTGCCAGCAGCCAAGATCCTAGCGGGAGAGGGGAGACCCAGTACTTC	CASSQDPSGRGETQYF
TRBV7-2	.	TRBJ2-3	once	TGTGCCAGCAGCTTAGGTCTCCAGTCGTCCGATACGCAGTATTTT	CASSLGLQSSDTQYF
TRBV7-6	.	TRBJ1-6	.	TGTGCCAGCAGCTTGTCCGGGGGACGGACTGAGGGATCACCCCTCCACTTT	CASSLSGGRTEGSPLHF
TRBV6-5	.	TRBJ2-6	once	TGTGCCCTCTCGGGGAACTCTGGGGCCAACGTCCTGACTTTC	CALSGNSGANVLTF
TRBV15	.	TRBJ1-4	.	TGTGCCACCAGCAGACCCAGGACAAGTAATGAAAAACTGTTTTTT	CATSRPRTSNEKLFF
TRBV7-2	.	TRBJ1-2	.	TGTGCCAGCAGCTTAGTTCAGGGTGGCTACACCTTC	CASSLVQGGYTF
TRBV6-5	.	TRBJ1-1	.	TGTGCCACCATTCAGGGGTACACTGAAGCTTTCTTT	CATIQGYTEAFF
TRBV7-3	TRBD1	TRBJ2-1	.	TGTGCCAGCAGCATAAAAAATACAGGGGCGAGAGGGAATGAGCAGTTCTTC	CASSIKNTGARGNEQFF
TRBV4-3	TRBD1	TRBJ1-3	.	TGCGCCAGCAGCCAAGAAGATCGACAGGGTTGGCCTGGAAACACCATATATTTT	CASSQEDRQGWPGNTIYF
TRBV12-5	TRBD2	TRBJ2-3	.	TGTGCTAGTGGGCTAGCGACCGGGACTAGCGGGAGAAGAGGTACGCAGTATTTT	CASGLATGTSGRRGTQYF
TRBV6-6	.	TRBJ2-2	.	TGTGCCAGCAGTAGGAGAACGGGCACCGGGGAGCTGTTTTTT	CASSRRTGTGELFF
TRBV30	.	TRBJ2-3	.	TGTGCCTGGAACCCGCTAGGGCGGGGCACAGATACGCAGTATTTT	CAWNPLGRGTDTQYF
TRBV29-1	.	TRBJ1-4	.	TGCAGCGTTGAAGCTCAGGGGATGTTTCACGAAAAACTGTTTTTT	CSVEAQGMFHEKLFF
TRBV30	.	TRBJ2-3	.	TGTGCCTGGAGTTATGGGAGCGCAGATACGCAGTATTTT	CAWSYGSADTQYF
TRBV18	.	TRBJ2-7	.	TGTGCCAGCTCACCATTTACCGGGGTGGGGAAATACGAGCAGTACTTC	CASSPFTGVGKYEQYF
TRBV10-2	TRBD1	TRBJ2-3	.	TGCGCCAGCAGGGGACAGGGATTAACAGATACGCAGTATTTT	CASRGQGLTDTQYF
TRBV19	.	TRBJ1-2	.	TGTGCCAGTAGTATAGATCACCCCAGGGGCTATGGCTACACCTTC	CASSIDHPRGYGYTF
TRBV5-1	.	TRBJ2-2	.	TGCGCCAGCAGCTTTAGTGTCGGGGAGCTGTTTTTT	CASSFSVGELFF
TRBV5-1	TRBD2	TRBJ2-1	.	TGCGCCAGCAGCTTGGTCGCAGGACTAGCGGGCAATGAGCAGTTCTTC	CASSLVAGLAGNEQFF
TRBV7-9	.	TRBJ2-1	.	TGTGCCAGCAGCTTCCCTGCCGGAGGGCTCTACAATGAGCAGTTCTTC	CASSFPAGGLYNEQFF
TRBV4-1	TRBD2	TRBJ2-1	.	TGCGCCAGCAGCCAACAATACTCGACTAGCGGGCTTACTCACAATGAGCAGTTCTTC	CASSQQYSTSGLTHNEQFF
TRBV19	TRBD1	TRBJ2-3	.	TGTGCCAGTAGTATTACAGGGGGCACAGATACGCAGTATTTT	CASSITGGTDTQYF
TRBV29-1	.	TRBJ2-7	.	TGCAGCGTTGAATCTAGTGCGGGACCCTACGAGCAGTACTTC	CSVESSAGPYEQYF
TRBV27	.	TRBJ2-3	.	TGTGCCAGCAGTTTAGGAGCGGGCTTGGATACGCAGTATTTT	CASSLGAGLDTQYF
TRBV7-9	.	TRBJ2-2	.	TGTGCCAGCAGCCCCCCGGGAGTCAACACCGGGGAGCTGTTTTTT	CASSPPGVNTGELFF
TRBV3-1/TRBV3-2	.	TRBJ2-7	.	TGTGCCAGCAGCCCGATTTCCGGGGGGCGGGGGAAACACTCCTACGAGCAGTACTTC	CASSPISGGRGKHSYEQYF
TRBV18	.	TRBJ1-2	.	TGTGCCAGCTCACATCAGGCTCCAGCTAACTATGGCTACACCTTC	CASSHQAPANYGYTF
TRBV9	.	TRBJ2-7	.	TGTGCCAGCAGCGTAGGGGGCTTCGACGAGCAGTACTTC	CASSVGGFDEQYF
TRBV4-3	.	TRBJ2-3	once	TGCGCCAGCAGCCAAGGCTCAGGGCCAGATACGCAGTATTTT	CASSQGSGPDTQYF
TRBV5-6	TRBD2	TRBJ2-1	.	TGTGCCAGCAGCTTGGGTGCGGGGCTAGCGGTCTACAATGAGCAGTTCTTC	CASSLGAGLAVYNEQFF
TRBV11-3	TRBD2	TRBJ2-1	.	TGTGCCAGCAGCTTAGCGGGAGGGAAAATTAATGAGCAGTTCTTC	CASSLAGGKINEQFF
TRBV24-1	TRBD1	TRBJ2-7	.	TGTGCCACCAGTGATCAGGGACAGGCGTCCTACGAGCAGTACTTC	CATSDQGQASYEQYF